This T cell receptor (beta chain) was recorded in a study of cytomegalovirus exposure and HLA in healthy donors. The germline gives CDR1 MNHNY, CDR2 SVGAGI (reference sequence). The junction had 14 bases not matched to a gene; V was cut back by 7 bases and J by 10 bases. The CDR3 is made up of 16 amino acids. The PCR ran on 60 Vbeta and 13 Jbeta primers. Sequencing was performed with immunoSEQ multiplex PCR; in TCRdb, only in-frame clones are kept and a portion is missing. The table shows around 110,000 clones, with around 80% occurring only once. This sequence joins TRBV6-6 and TRBJ1-6, with 9 bases lining up with TRBD1. This clonotype was sampled from a woman between 50 and 59 years old in good health and CMV-seropositive. The specimen was PBMCs. The CDR3 reads CASTFDRGQGKSPLHF. Written as DNA, the CDR3 is TGTGCCAGCACCTTCGATAGGGGACAGGGCAAATCACCCCTCCACTTT.